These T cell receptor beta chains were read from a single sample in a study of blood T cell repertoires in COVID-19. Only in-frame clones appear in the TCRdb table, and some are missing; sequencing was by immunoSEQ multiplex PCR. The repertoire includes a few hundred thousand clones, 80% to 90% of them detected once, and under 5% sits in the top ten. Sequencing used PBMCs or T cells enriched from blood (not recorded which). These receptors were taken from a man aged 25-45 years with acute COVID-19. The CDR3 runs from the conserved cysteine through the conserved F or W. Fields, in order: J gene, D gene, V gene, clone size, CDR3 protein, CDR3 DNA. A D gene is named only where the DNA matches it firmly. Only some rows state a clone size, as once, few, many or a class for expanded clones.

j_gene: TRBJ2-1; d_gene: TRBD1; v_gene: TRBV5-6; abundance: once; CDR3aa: CASSVPAGQGAGEQFF; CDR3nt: TGTGCCAGCAGCGTCCCCGCGGGACAGGGGGCTGGTGAGCAGTTCTTC
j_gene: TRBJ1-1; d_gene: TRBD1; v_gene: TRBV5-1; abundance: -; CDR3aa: CASSFHIGGQDTEAFF; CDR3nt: TGCGCCAGCAGCTTCCACATAGGGGGCCAGGACACTGAAGCTTTCTTT
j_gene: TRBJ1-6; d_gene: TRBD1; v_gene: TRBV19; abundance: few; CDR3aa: CASSIDFNSGQRDSPLHF; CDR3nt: TGTGCCAGTAGTATAGATTTCAACTCGGGACAGCGCGATTCACCCCTCCACTTT
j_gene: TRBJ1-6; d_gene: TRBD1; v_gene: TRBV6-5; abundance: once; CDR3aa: CASSYIGTGNSPLHF; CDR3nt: TGTGCCAGCAGTTACATCGGGACAGGCAATTCACCCCTCCACTTT
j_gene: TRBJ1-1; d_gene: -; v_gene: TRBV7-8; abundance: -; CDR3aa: CASSSQGYTEAFF; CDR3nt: TGTGCCAGCAGCTCACAGGGTTACACTGAAGCTTTCTTT
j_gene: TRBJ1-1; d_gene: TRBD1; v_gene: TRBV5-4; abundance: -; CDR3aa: CASSLQGVGNTEAFF; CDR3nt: TGTGCCAGCAGCTTGCAGGGGGTGGGGAACACTGAAGCTTTCTTT
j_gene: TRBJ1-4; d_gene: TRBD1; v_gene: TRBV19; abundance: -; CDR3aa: CASSTTGVWGEKLFF; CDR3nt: TGTGCCAGTAGTACAACAGGGGTTTGGGGAGAAAAACTGTTTTTT
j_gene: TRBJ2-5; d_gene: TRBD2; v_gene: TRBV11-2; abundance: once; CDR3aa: CASSSTGLAGVRETQYF; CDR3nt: TGTGCCAGCAGCTCCACGGGACTAGCGGGAGTACGTGAGACCCAGTACTTC
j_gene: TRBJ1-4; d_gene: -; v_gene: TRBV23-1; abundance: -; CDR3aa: CASEVGLHRADCLFF; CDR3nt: TGCGCCAGCGAGGTCGGCCTGCACAGGGCGGACTGTCTGTTTTTT
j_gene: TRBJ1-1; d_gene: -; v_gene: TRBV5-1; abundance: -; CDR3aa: CASSLSRNTEAFF; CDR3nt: TGCGCCAGCAGCTTGTCCAGAAACACTGAAGCTTTCTTT
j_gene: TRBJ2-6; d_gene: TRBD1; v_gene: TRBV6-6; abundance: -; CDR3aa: CASSLRDRSSGANVLTF; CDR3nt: TGTGCCAGCAGTCTCCGGGACAGGTCCTCTGGGGCCAACGTCCTGACTTTC
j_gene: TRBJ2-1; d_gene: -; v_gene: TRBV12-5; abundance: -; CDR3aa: CASGLVLYNEQFF; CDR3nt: TGTGCTAGTGGTTTGGTACTCTACAATGAGCAGTTCTTC
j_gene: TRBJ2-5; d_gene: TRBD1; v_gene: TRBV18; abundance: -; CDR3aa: CASSPRTGAETQYF; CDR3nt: TGTGCCAGCTCACCACGGACAGGGGCGGAGACCCAGTACTTC
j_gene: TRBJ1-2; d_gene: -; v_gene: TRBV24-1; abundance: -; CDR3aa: CATSEAGNTYGYTF; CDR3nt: TGTGCCACCAGTGAGGCGGGCAACACCTATGGCTACACCTTC
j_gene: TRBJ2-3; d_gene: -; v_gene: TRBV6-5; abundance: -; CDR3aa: CASILTTGTDTQYF; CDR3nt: TGTGCCAGCATCCTGACCACCGGGACAGATACGCAGTATTTT
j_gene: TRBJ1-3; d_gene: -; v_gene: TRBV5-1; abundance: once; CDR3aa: CASSPQGLSGNTIYF; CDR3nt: TGTGCCAGCAGCCCCCAGGGACTCTCTGGAAACACCATATATTTT
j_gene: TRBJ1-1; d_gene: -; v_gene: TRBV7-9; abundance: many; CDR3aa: CASSPQPGVNTEAFF; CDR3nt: TGTGCCAGCAGCCCCCAGCCGGGGGTGAACACTGAAGCTTTCTTT
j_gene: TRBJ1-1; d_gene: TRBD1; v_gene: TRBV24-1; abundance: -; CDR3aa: CATSAGQTTEAFF; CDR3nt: TGTGCCACCAGTGCGGGACAGACCACTGAAGCTTTCTTT
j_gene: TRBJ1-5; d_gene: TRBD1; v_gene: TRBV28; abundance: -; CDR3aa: CASSFLGTGNQPQHF; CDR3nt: TGTGCCAGCAGTTTTCTCGGGACAGGCAATCAGCCCCAGCATTTT
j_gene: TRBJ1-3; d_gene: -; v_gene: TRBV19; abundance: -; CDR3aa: CASAPLGAGNTIYF; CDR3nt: TGTGCCAGTGCCCCGCTGGGGGCAGGAAACACCATATATTTT
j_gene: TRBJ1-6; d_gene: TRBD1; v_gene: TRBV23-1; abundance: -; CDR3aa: CASSQPTGLSPLHF; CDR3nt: TGCGCCAGCAGTCAGCCGACAGGGCTTTCACCCCTCCACTTT
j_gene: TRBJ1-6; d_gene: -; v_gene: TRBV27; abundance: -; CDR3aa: CASSTGSSYNSPLHF; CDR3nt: TGTGCCAGCAGTACAGGGAGCTCCTATAATTCACCCCTCCACTTT
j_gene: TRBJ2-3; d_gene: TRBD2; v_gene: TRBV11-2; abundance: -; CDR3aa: CASSLAGTSGSSTDTQYF; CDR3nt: TGTGCCAGCAGCTTAGCCGGGACTAGCGGGAGCAGCACAGATACGCAGTATTTT
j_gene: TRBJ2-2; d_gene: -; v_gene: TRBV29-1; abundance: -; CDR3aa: CSVARGPNFGELFF; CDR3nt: TGCAGCGTCGCGCGGGGACCGAACTTCGGGGAGCTGTTTTTT
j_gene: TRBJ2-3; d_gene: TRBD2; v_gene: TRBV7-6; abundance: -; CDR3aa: CASSQGRVAGVADTQYF; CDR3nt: TGTGCCAGCAGCCAAGGGAGAGTAGCGGGAGTCGCAGATACGCAGTATTTT
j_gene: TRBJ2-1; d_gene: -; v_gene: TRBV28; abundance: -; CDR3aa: CASSGLGGSYNEQFF; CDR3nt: TGTGCCAGCAGTGGTTTGGGGGGATCCTACAATGAGCAGTTCTTC
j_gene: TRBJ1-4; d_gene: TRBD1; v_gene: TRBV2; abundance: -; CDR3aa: CASSERGGEAGQKLFF; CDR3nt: TGTGCCAGCAGTGAGAGAGGGGGCGAGGCCGGACAAAAACTGTTTTTT
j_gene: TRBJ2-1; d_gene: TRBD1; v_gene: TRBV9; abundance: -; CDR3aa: CASSARTGANNEQFF; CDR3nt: TGTGCCAGCAGCGCCCGGACAGGGGCGAACAATGAGCAGTTCTTC
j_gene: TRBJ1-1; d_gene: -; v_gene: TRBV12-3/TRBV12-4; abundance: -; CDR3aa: CASSQGLPKAFF; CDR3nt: TGTGCCAGCAGTCAGGGGCTGCCCAAAGCTTTCTTT
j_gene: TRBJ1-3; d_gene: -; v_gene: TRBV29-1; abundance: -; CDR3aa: CSVETGSTGNTIYF; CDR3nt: TGCAGCGTTGAGACAGGATCAACTGGAAACACCATATATTTT
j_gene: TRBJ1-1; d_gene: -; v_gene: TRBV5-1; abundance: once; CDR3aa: CASSKNGGVNTEAFF; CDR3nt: TGCGCCAGCAGCAAAAATGGGGGGGTGAACACTGAAGCTTTCTTT
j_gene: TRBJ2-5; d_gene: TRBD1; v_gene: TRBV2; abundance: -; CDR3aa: CASCRDRDETQYF; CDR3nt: TGTGCCAGCTGCCGGGACAGGGACGAGACCCAGTACTTC
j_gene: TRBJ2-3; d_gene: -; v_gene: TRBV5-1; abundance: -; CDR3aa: CASSVTSRTDTQYF; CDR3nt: TGCGCCAGCAGCGTGACATCTCGCACAGATACGCAGTATTTT
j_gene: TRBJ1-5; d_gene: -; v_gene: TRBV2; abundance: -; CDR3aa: CASRRGIGSNQPQHF; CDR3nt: TGTGCCAGCAGAAGAGGGATTGGTAGCAATCAGCCCCAGCATTTT
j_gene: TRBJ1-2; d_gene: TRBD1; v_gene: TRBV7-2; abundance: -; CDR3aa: CASSPQTGLYGYTF; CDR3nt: TGTGCCAGCAGCCCGCAGACAGGGCTCTATGGCTACACCTTC
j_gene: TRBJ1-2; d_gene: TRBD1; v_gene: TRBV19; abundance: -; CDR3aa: CASSKGQGRANYGYTF; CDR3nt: TGTGCCAGTAGTAAGGGACAGGGGAGAGCTAACTATGGCTACACCTTC
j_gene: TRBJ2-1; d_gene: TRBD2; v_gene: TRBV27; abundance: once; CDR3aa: CASRTPQAGGRNEQFF; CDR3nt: TGTGCCAGCCGTACCCCACAGGCGGGAGGAAGAAATGAGCAGTTCTTC
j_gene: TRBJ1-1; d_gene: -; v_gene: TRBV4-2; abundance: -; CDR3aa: CASSPSDRENTEAFF; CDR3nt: TGTGCCAGCAGCCCCTCGGATCGGGAGAACACTGAAGCTTTCTTT
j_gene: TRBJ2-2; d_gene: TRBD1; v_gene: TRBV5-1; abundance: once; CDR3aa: CASRPTGTNTGELFF; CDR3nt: TGCGCCAGCAGGCCGACAGGGACGAACACCGGGGAGCTGTTTTTT
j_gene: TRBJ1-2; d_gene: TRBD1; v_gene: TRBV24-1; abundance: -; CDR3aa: CATSDADRGHGYTF; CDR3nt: TGTGCCACCAGTGATGCGGACAGGGGACATGGCTACACCTTC
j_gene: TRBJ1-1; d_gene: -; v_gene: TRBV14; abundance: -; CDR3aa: CASSPRGDRGTEAFF; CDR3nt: TGTGCCAGCAGCCCCCGGGGGGACCGAGGCACTGAAGCTTTCTTT
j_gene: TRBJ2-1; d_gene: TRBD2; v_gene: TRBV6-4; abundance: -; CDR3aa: CASSATTSFNEQFF; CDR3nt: TGTGCCAGCAGTGCCACGACTAGCTTCAATGAGCAGTTCTTC
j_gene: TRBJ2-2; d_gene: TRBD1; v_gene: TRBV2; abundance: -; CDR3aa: CASSDFRTGGTGELFF; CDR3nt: TGTGCCAGCAGTGATTTTAGAACAGGGGGCACCGGGGAGCTGTTTTTT
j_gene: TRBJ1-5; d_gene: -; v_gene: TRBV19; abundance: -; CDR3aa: CASSIGQVGQPQHF; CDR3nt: TGTGCCAGTAGTATAGGGCAGGTGGGCCAGCCCCAGCATTTT
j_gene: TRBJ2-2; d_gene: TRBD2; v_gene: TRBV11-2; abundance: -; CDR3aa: CASSRRLGLDNTGELFF; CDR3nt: TGTGCCAGCAGCCGAAGGTTGGGACTAGATAACACCGGGGAGCTGTTTTTT
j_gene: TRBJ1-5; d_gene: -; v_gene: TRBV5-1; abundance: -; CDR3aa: CASSYQGGALQPQHF; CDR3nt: TGCGCCAGCAGTTACCAGGGAGGGGCCCTCCAGCCCCAGCATTTT
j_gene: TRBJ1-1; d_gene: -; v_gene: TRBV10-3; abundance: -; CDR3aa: CAISPGLNTEAFF; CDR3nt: TGTGCCATCAGTCCGGGGTTGAACACTGAAGCTTTCTTT
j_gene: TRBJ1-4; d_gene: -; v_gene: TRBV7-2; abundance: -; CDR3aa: CASSLQGGSNEKLFF; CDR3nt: TGTGCCAGCAGCTTACAGGGAGGGAGTAATGAAAAACTGTTTTTT
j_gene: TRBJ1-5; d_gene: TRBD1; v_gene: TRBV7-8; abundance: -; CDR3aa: CASSQPGGLGNQPQHF; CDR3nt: TGTGCCAGCAGCCAACCAGGGGGCTTGGGCAATCAGCCCCAGCATTTT
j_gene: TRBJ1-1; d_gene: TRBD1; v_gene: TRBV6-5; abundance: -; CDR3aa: CASSPTGENTEAFF; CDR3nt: TGTGCCAGCAGCCCGACAGGGGAGAACACTGAAGCTTTCTTT
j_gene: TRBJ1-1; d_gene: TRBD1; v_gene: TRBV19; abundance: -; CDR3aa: CASSSTGAGGTEAFF; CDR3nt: TGTGCCAGTAGTTCGACAGGGGCGGGTGGAACTGAAGCTTTCTTT
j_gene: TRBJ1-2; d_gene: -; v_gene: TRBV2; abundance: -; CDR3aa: CAREQTGGLGYTF; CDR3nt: TGTGCCAGGGAACAGACGGGAGGACTTGGCTACACCTTC
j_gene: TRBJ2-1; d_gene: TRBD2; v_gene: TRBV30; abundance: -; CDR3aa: CAWIGTSGLEQFF; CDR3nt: TGTGCCTGGATAGGGACTAGCGGTCTTGAGCAGTTCTTC
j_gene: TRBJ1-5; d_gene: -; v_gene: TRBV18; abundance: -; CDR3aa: CASSPSSGPQTNQPQHF; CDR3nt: TGTGCCAGCTCTCCATCCTCTGGGCCGCAAACTAATCAGCCCCAGCATTTT